This T cell receptor beta chain was identified in a study of blood T cell repertoires in COVID-19 (TCRdb year 2020). With respect to the entire study: Samples from collaborators originated in the United States, Italy and Spain and spanned both the acute and convalescent phases of COVID-19. The material from the prospective study consisted of cDNA or gDNA derived from T cells, B-cell-depleted T cells, or PBMCs. Deeply sampled blood TCRbeta repertoires from subjects exposed to, actively infected with, or recovered from COVID-19 were included in the dataset. A freely available public database, intended as a resource for researchers studying the immune response to SARS-CoV-2, is where the repertoires were released. The samples were drawn from two sources: the first 160 participants of the ongoing ImmuneRACE study, and 1,200 or so subjects contributed by 6 global collaborators. Nearly every sample came with metadata listing a de-identified subject ID, COVID-19 status, age in years and sex. Where available, HLA class I and class II types were taken from metadata supplied by the sample provider and were not determined by assay-based typing. Findings and caveats that apply to the study as a whole: Clinical and demographic metadata were provided uncurated, with the amount varying by source and participant.

Whole blood was collected in K2EDTA tubes by collaborating institutions according to the institutions' own protocols. For TCRbeta analysis, collaborators shipped samples as frozen whole blood, isolated PBMCs, or DNA extracted from either of those sample types. The germline V gene specifies MNHEY as CDR1 and SVGEGT as CDR2. The CDR3 measures 18 amino acids from cysteine to phenylalanine. Kept here is only the CDR3 DNA, which spans 54 bases and is read in frame from base 1. The junction shows trimming of 6 bases on V and 3 bases on J, and the gene matches do not reach 18 bases of it. TCRbeta CDR3 regions were amplified from genomic DNA using the immunoSEQ Assay, a bias-controlled multiplex PCR. Concerning the study's data processing: Nucleated cell counts per sample were estimated from amplification of reference gene primers within the assay. To quantify the absolute abundance of each unique TCRbeta CDR3 rearrangement, sequence reads were collapsed and filtered. For each sample, productive Simpson clonality was calculated as the square root of Simpson's diversity index across productive rearrangements. TCRdb obtained this table from immuneACCESS and retained in-frame rearrangements with V and J assigned. These tables miss some clones; where compared with another copy, unresolved V genes account for less than half of the shortfall, and the remainder is unexplained. That table furnishes V, J and clone size, whereas the DNA furnished D and trimming. The sample profile shows 230,000 or so clones; roughly 80% of them were found once. Approximately 20% of the sample is held by the ten biggest clonotypes.

This clone was seen a few times. Its antigen is still unknown. No base quality information exists; no much larger clone differs at one position. The rearrangement joined TRBV6-2 or TRBV6-3 to TRBJ2-3; 7 central bases correspond to TRBD2. Source material: peripheral blood. The TCR was taken from a man aged 25-40 years with active or convalescent COVID-19. The bases read TGTGCCAGCAGCGTCCGATTTAGCGGGCCACGAGGGACAGATACGCAGTATTTT. Translated, it gives CASSVRFSGPRGTDTQYF.